Described below is a single T cell receptor beta chain sequence and its context. The CDR3 sequence is 14 residues long. The germline gives CDR1 SQVTM, CDR2 ANQGSEA. Trimming cost V 4 bases and J 0 bases, with 7 bases left between them. This record belongs to a study of blood T cell repertoires in COVID-19. Study overall: The United States, Italy and Spain were the sources of the acute and convalescent COVID-19 samples. PBMCs, B-cell-depleted T cells, or T cells provided the cDNA or gDNA that made up the material.

Original analysis: Reference gene primer amplification in the assay estimated nucleated cell counts. The protocol was immunoSEQ multiplex PCR, while the TCRdb copy is restricted to in-frame clones and leaves out a portion. Clonal size and the V and J genes are those of that table, whereas D and trimming came from the DNA. Here the sample spans about 180,000 clones, about 80% being singletons. The source material was PBMCs or T cells enriched from blood (not recorded which). The chain recombines TRBV29-1 with TRBJ2-6; D might be TRBD1 (5 bases). The clonotype comes from a man aged 55 to 70 who had been exposed to COVID-19. The chain's CDR3 is CSVGGGSGANVLTF. DNA of the CDR3: TGCAGCGTTGGGGGCGGCTCTGGGGCCAACGTCCTGACTTTC. Full variable domain (outside the CDR3, taken from reference TRBV29-1 and TRBJ2-6): SAVISQKPSRDICQRGTSLTIQCQVDSQVTMMFWYRQQPGQSLTLIATANQGSEATYESGFVIDKFPISRPNLTFSTLTVSNMSPEDSSIYLCSVGGGSGANVLTFGAGSRLTVL.